This T cell receptor beta chain was sequenced for a study of regulatory T cells in long-lasting Graves disease. Broader study findings: Patients with persistent disease shared under 3,500 public clonotypes, outpacing the 900 to 1,000 shared by new patients.

Germline lookup yields CDR1 DFQATT and CDR2 SNEGSKA (reference sequence). Germline trimming cut 6 bases from V and 3 bases from J; bases unmatched to any gene: 13. The CDR3 spans 16 residues. The TCR beta library used iRepertoire HTBI primers with Arm-PCR amplification of CDR3. TCRdb redid the calling of the multiplex PCR reads with MiXCR, one entry per CDR3 protein. Among approximately 400,000 distinct CDR3 sequences listed, 15% to 17% were seen once. The time point is: newly diagnosed GD, antithyroid drugs for less than 3 months. PBMC-derived RNA was used for the TCR library. Graves' disease diagnoses followed American Thyroid Association guidelines. This clonotype was counted only a few times. Its specificity is not known.

The clonotype was recovered from a female donor with Graves disease. Sequencing used peripheral blood mononuclear cells (PBMCs), obtained at new diagnosis, from a patient treated with antithyroid drugs. The rearrangement uses TRBV20-1 and TRBJ2-7; 11 bases agree with TRBD2. CDR3 sequence reads: CSAGGSASGGNYEQYF. DNA of the CDR3: TGCAGTGCCGGGGGGAGCGCTAGCGGGGGGAACTACGAGCAGTACTTC.